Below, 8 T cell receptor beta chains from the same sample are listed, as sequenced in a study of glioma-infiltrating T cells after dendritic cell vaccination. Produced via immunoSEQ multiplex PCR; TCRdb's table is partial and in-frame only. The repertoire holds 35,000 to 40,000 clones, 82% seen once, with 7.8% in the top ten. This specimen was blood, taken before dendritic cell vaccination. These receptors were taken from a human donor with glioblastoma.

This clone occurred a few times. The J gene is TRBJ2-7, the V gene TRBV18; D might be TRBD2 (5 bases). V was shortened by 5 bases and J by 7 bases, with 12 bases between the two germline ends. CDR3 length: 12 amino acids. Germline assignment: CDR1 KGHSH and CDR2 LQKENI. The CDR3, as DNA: TGTGCCAGCTCATCGTTTCGAGGGGAGCAGTACTTC. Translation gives CASSSFRGEQYF.

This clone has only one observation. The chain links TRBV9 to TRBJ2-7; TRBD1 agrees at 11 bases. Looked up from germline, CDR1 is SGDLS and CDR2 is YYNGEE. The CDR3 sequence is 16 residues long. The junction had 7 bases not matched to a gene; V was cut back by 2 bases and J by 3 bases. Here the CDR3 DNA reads TGTGCCAGCAGCGTGGAGTCCGGGACAGGGGGCTACGAGCAGTACTTC. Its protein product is CASSVESGTGGYEQYF.

The CDR3 DNA is TGTGCCAGCAGCTTGTCGGTGAACACTGAAGCTTTCTTT. Residues: CASSLSVNTEAFF. The rearrangement joins TRBV7-9 to TRBJ1-1; D is unresolved. With 3 bases removed from V and 0 bases from J, the gap between germline ends came to 5 bases. The germline gives CDR1 SEHNR, CDR2 FQNEAQ (reference sequence). This CDR3 has 13 amino acids.

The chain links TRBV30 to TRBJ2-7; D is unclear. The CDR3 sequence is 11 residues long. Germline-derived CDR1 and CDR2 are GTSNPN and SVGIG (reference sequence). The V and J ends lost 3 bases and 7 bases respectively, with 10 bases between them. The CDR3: CAWSAMSEQYF. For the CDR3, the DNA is TGTGCCTGGAGCGCGATGTCGGAGCAGTACTTC.

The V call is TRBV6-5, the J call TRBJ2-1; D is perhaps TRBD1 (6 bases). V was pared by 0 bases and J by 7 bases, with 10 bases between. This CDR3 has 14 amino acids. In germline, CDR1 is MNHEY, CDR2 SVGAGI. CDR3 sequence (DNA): TGTGCCAGCAGTTACTCGATAGGACAGAATGAGCAGTTCTTC. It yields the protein CASSYSIGQNEQFF.

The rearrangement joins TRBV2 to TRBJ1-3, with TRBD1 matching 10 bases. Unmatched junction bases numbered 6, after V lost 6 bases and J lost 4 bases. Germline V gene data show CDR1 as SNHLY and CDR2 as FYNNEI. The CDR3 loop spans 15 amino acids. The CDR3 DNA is TGTGCCAGCAGCGCCGGGACAGGGGCCGGAAACACCATATATTTT. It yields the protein CASSAGTGAGNTIYF.

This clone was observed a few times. The CDR3 protein is CASSVGAATLYGYTF. The CDR3 DNA sequence: TGTGCCAGCAGCGTAGGGGCAGCTACTCTCTATGGCTACACCTTC. The chain joins TRBV9 to TRBJ1-2; no firm D call. Germline loops: CDR1 SGDLS, CDR2 YYNGEE. V was cut by 0 bases and J by 4 bases, with 13 bases left in between. The CDR3 has 15 residues.

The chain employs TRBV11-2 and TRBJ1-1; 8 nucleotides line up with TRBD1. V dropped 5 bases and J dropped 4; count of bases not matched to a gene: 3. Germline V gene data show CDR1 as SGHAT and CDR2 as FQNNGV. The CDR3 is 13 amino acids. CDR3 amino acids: CASSAGGGTEAFF. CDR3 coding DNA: TGTGCCAGCAGCGCAGGGGGCGGCACTGAAGCTTTCTTT. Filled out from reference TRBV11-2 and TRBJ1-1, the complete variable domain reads EAGVAQSPRYKIIEKRQSVAFWCNPISGHATLYWYQQILGQGPKLLIQFQNNGVVDDSQLPKDRFSAERLKGVDSTLKIQPAKLEDSAVYLCASSAGGGTEAFFGQGTRLTVV.